This is a list of T cell receptor beta chains from one sample in a study of cytomegalovirus exposure and HLA in healthy donors. Measured with immunoSEQ multiplex PCR; TCRdb has only the in-frame clones, and not every one. In the table there are 200,000 to 250,000 clones, approximately 80% of which are singletons. The material sequenced was PBMCs. The receptor source for this set is a boy aged 2 to 10 in good health and CMV-seronegative. Each CDR3 is given with its conserved first and last residue. Fields, in order: V gene, D gene, clone size, J gene, CDR3 protein, CDR3 DNA. The D gene is left open where the match is weak. A row's size may be missing; if present it is once, few, many or a size class.

V gene: TRBV14
D gene: TRBD2
clone size: -
J gene: TRBJ2-5
CDR3 protein: CASSQNGRETQYF
CDR3 DNA: TGTGCCAGCAGCCAAAACGGGAGGGAGACCCAGTACTTC

V gene: TRBV7-8
D gene: -
clone size: -
J gene: TRBJ2-3
CDR3 protein: CASSLTLSGSTDTQYF
CDR3 DNA: TGTGCCAGCAGCTTGACTCTCAGCGGTAGCACAGATACGCAGTATTTT

V gene: TRBV7-2
D gene: -
clone size: -
J gene: TRBJ1-2
CDR3 protein: CASSLGGEGGYTF
CDR3 DNA: TGTGCCAGCAGCTTAGGGGGGGAGGGAGGCTACACCTTC

V gene: TRBV10-3
D gene: TRBD2
clone size: -
J gene: TRBJ2-3
CDR3 protein: CAISVASGGAGDTQYF
CDR3 DNA: TGTGCCATCAGTGTAGCTAGCGGGGGGGCAGGAGATACGCAGTATTTT

V gene: TRBV27
D gene: TRBD1
clone size: -
J gene: TRBJ2-7
CDR3 protein: CASSFTPGGNYEQYF
CDR3 DNA: TGTGCCAGCAGTTTTACGCCAGGGGGTAACTACGAGCAGTACTTC

V gene: TRBV2
D gene: -
clone size: few
J gene: TRBJ1-5
CDR3 protein: CASSEGTVVLNQPQHF
CDR3 DNA: TGTGCCAGCAGTGAAGGTACAGTGGTACTCAATCAGCCCCAGCATTTT

V gene: TRBV7-9
D gene: TRBD2
clone size: -
J gene: TRBJ2-1
CDR3 protein: CASSPGLAGVEQFF
CDR3 DNA: TGTGCCAGCAGCCCGGGACTAGCGGGAGTTGAGCAGTTCTTC

V gene: TRBV9
D gene: TRBD2
clone size: -
J gene: TRBJ2-7
CDR3 protein: CASSVGLAGSYEQYF
CDR3 DNA: TGTGCCAGCAGCGTAGGGCTAGCGGGCTCCTACGAGCAGTACTTC

V gene: TRBV15
D gene: TRBD2
clone size: -
J gene: TRBJ2-7
CDR3 protein: CATSQRGLSYEQYF
CDR3 DNA: TGTGCCACCAGCCAACGGGGACTATCCTACGAGCAGTACTTC

V gene: TRBV19
D gene: TRBD1
clone size: -
J gene: TRBJ1-2
CDR3 protein: CASSIGQGAYGYTF
CDR3 DNA: TGTGCCAGTAGTATCGGACAGGGGGCGTATGGCTACACCTTC